Described below is a single TCR beta chain sequence and its context. The record originates from a study of human T cells and chemical hapten exposure. This sample's time point: pre-sensitization, week 0. The treatment was: therapeutic diphenylcyclopropenone sensitization with weekly scalp DPC. Extraction of total RNA was performed on unfractionated whole blood. TCRdb reprocessed the RACE reads with MiXCR, giving one entry per CDR3 protein. This sample has roughly 38,000 distinct CDR3 sequences; roughly 12% occur once, and the top ten carry more than 1.5%. Trimming pared 5 bases from V and 9 bases from J, leaving 11 bases between. Germline V lookup: CDR1 SGHTA, CDR2 FQGNSA. The CDR3 sequence is 12 residues long.

Sample: whole blood, taken in connection with sensitization to the hapten diphenylcyclopropenone (DPC). The chain employs TRBV7-2 and TRBJ2-1; D not certain. This sequence originates from a woman between 40 and 55 years old with alopecia areata. Some clones in this sample may be carry-over from other donors' samples. The CDR3 DNA sequence: TGTGCCAGCAGCCAAGACTGGGGTGAGCAGTTCTTC. It codes for CASSQDWGEQFF.